Reported below is one TCR beta chain. Original methodology: How many nucleated cells were present was estimated from reference gene primer amplification. Assay used: immunoSEQ multiplex PCR; TCRdb lists only in-frame clones, some missing. D and trimming were read from the DNA, whereas the V and J calls and clone size are those reported in that table. The data contain 150,000 to 250,000 clones, around 95% of them singletons. Deletions cut 6 bases from V and 4 bases from J, with 9 bases between. The length of the CDR3 is 11 residues. CDR1 and CDR2 from the germline V gene are SQVTM and ANQGSEA. The data stem from a study of blood T cell repertoires in COVID-19. In the study overall: Sites across the United States, Italy and Spain contributed samples from acute and convalescent COVID-19. Sources were T cells, B-cell-depleted T cells, or PBMCs; the material itself was cDNA or gDNA.

The Seattle patients joined while their infection was active and were tracked longitudinally afterward. The sequencing input was peripheral blood. This rearrangement joins TRBV29-1 to TRBJ1-2; D remains ambiguous. This sequence was found in a man aged 25 to 40 with COVID-19, enrolled during active disease. Here the CDR3 reads CSVRGGYGYTF. Written as DNA, the CDR3 is TGCAGCGTACGGGGTGGCTATGGCTACACCTTC.